The clone carrying this T cell receptor beta chain was recorded once. Specified treatment: roughly 18 received Ad26.COV2.S at low or high dose, single or two shots; roughly five received placebo; per-sample allocation not given. Material that was analyzed had been drawn on day 63 after the first vaccine or placebo injection. The data were taken from a study of Ad26.COV2.S vaccination and SARS-CoV-2 variants. Study at large: Ad26.COV2.S shots went into the muscle once or twice, 56 days apart.

The protocol was immunoSEQ multiplex PCR, while the TCRdb copy is restricted to in-frame clones and leaves out a portion. The sample contains more than 300,000 clones, about 82% of which appear only once. CDR3 length: 17 amino acids. Germline V gives CDR1 SGDLS, CDR2 YYNGEE. V trimming: 3 bases; J trimming: 5 bases; junction bases outside the gene matches: 14. This chain connects TRBV9 to TRBJ1-2; 9 bases fit TRBD1. This TCR was recovered from a person between 18 and 65 years old who received the Ad26.COV2.S COVID-19 vaccine or a placebo. The sample in question was peripheral blood, obtained in a trial of Ad26.COV2.S vaccine versus placebo. The CDR3: CASSDALPGQGSYGYTF. CDR3 sequence (DNA): TGTGCCAGCAGCGACGCCCTCCCGGGACAGGGTTCTTATGGCTACACCTTC.